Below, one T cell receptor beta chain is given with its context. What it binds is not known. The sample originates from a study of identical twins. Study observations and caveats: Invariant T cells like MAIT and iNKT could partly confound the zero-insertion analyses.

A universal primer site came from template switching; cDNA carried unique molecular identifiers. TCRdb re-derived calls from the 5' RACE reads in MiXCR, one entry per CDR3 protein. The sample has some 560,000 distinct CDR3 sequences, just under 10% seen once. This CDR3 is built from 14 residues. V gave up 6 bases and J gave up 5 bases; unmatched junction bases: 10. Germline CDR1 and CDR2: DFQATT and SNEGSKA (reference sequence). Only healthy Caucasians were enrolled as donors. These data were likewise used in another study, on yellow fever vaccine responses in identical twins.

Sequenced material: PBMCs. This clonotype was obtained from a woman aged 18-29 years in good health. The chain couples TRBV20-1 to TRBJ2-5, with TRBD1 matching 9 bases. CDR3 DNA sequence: TGCAGTGCCCCCCGAGGGACAGGGAAGGAGACCCAGTACTTC. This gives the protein CSAPRGTGKETQYF.